The clone carrying this TCR beta chain came up many times. As yet, its antigen is unknown. The data were taken from a study of identical twins. One entry per CDR3 protein, called by TCRdb with MiXCR from the 5' RACE reads. The table has roughly 690,000 distinct CDR3 sequences, approximately 21% seen once. J gave up 5 bases and V 5 bases, and 24 bases lay outside the gene matches. CDR3 size: 19 residues. Looked up from germline, CDR1 is DFQATT and CDR2 is SNEGSKA (reference sequence). Whole-study results and caveats: A partial confounding effect on zero-insertion analyses could come from invariant MAIT and iNKT cells.

The same sample was also studied in work on T cells expressing NK-cell markers. That study reports: Sorted CD3+CD56+NKG2C+, CD3+CD56+NKG2C- and CD3+CD56-NKG2C+ T cells supplied TCR beta repertoires. Of eight sequenced donors, seven were HCMV-seropositive and one HCMV-seronegative. In a few donors, dominant clonotypes made up about 28.3-65% of CD3+CD56-NKG2C+ cells.

The sample comprised PBMCs. J is TRBJ2-5 and V is TRBV20-1, with TRBD2 identical over 9 bases. The sequence was obtained from a woman under 30 in good health. The CDR3 loop reads CSAPRSGGRAPPGGETQYF. DNA for the CDR3: TGCAGTGCTCCCAGAAGCGGCGGGAGGGCCCCCCCAGGTGGGGAGACCCAGTACTTC.